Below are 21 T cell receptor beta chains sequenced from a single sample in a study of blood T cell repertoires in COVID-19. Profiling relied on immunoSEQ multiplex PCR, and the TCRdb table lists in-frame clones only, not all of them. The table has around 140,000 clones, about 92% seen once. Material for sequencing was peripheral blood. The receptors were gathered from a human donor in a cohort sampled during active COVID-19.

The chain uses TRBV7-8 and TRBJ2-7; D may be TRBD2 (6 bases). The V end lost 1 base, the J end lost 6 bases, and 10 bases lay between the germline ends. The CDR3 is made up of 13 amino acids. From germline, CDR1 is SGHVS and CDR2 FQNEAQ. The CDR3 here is CASSLVMGGEQYF. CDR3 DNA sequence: TGTGCCAGCAGCTTAGTCATGGGAGGCGAGCAGTACTTC.

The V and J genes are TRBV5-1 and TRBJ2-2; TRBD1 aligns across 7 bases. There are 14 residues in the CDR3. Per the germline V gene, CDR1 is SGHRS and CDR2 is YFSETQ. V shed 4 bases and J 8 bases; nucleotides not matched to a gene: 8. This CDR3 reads CASSLDRLRGELFF. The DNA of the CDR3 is TGCGCCAGCAGCCTGGACAGGTTAAGAGGGGAGCTGTTTTTT.

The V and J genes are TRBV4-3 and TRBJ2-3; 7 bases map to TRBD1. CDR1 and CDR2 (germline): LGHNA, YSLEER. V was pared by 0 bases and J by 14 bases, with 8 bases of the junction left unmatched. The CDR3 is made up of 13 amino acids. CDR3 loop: CASSQDYRGYSYF. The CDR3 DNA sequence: TGCGCCAGCAGCCAAGATTACAGGGGTTACTCGTATTTT.

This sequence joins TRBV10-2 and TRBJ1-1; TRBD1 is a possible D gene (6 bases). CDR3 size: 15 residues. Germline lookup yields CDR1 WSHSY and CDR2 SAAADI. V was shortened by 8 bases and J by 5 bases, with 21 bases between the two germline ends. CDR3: CASVEWGGHRTEAFF. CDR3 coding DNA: TGCGCCAGCGTAGAGTGGGGGGGGCATAGGACTGAAGCTTTCTTT.

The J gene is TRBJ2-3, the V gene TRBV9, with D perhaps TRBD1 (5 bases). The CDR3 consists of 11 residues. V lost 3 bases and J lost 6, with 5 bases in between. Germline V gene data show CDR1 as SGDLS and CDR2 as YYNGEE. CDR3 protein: CASSEGDTQYF. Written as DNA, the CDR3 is TGTGCCAGCAGCGAGGGGGATACGCAGTATTTT.

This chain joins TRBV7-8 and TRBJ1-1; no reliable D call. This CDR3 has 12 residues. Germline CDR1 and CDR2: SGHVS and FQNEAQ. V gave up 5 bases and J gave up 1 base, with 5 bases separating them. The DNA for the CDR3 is TGTGCCAGCAGCCGTCGGAACACTGAAGCTTTCTTT. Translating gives CASSRRNTEAFF.

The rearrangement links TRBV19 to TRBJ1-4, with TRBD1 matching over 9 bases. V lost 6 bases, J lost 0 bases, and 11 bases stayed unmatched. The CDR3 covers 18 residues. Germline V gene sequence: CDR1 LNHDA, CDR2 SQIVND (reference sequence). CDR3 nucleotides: TGTGCCAGTAGCAAACTTCGGGACAGGGTTGCAACTAATGAAAAACTGTTTTTT. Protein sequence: CASSKLRDRVATNEKLFF. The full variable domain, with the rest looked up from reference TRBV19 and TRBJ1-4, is DGGITQSPKYLFRKEGQNVTLSCEQNLNHDAMYWYRQDPGQGLRLIYYSQIVNDFQKGDIAEGYSVSREKKESFPLTVTSAQKNPTAFYLCASSKLRDRVATNEKLFFGSGTQLSVL.

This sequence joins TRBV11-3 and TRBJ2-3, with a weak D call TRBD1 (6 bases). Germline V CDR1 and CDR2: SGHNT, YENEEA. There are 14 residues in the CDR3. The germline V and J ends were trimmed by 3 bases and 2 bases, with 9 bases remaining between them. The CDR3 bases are TGTGCCAGCAGCTTGGACAGAACCACAGATACGCAGTATTTT. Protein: CASSLDRTTDTQYF. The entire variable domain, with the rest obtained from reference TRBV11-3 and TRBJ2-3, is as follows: EAGVVQSPRYKIIEKKQPVAFWCNPISGHNTLYWYLQNLGQGPELLIRYENEEAVDDSQLPKDRFSAERLKGVDSTLKIQPAELGDSAVYLCASSLDRTTDTQYFGPGTRLTVL.

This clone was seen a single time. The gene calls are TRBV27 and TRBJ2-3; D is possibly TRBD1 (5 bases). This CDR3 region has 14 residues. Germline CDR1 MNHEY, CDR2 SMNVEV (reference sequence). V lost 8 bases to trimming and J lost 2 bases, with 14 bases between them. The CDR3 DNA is TGTGCCAGCTCAGGGTGGCAGTACACAGATACGCAGTATTTT. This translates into CASSGWQYTDTQYF.

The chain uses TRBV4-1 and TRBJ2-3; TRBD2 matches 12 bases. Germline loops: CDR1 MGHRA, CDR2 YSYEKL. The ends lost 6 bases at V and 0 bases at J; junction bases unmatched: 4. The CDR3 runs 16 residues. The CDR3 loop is CASRPTSGGSTDTQYF. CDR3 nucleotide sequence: TGCGCCAGCAGACCGACTAGCGGGGGTAGCACAGATACGCAGTATTTT.

CDR3 in amino acids: CASSSGYGTPYEQYF. CDR3 sequence (DNA): TGTGCCAGCAGCTCAGGTTACGGGACTCCGTACGAGCAGTACTTC. The chain employs TRBV7-9 and TRBJ2-7; tentative D call: TRBD2 (6 bases). Germline assignment: CDR1 SEHNR and CDR2 FQNEAQ (reference sequence). CDR3 length: 15 amino acids. Trimming took off 4 bases at V and 4 bases at J, with 17 bases between the two ends.

The DNA for the CDR3 is TGCGCCAGCAGCTGGACAGGGAAAAATGACTACGAGCAGTACTTC. The encoded protein is CASSWTGKNDYEQYF. The chain recombines TRBV5-1 with TRBJ2-7; 8 bases fit TRBD1. The CDR3 is 15 residues long. The germline gives CDR1 SGHRS, CDR2 YFSETQ. Germline trimming cut 3 bases from V and 3 bases from J; bases unmatched to any gene: 8.

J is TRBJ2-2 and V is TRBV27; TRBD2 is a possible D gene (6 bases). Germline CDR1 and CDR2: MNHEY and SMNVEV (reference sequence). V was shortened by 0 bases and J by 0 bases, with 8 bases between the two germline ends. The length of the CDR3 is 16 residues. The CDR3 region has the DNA TGTGCCAGCAGTTTATCTCCTAGCGCGAACACCGGGGAGCTGTTTTTT. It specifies CASSLSPSANTGELFF.

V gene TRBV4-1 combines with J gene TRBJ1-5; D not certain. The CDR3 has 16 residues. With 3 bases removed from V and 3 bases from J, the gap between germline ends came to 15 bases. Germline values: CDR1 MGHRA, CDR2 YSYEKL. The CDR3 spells CASSQNGVGINQPQHF. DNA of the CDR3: TGCGCCAGCAGCCAGAACGGAGTCGGAATCAATCAGCCCCAGCATTTT.

The CDR3 spells CASSAPTGQGFPGAGGGSYNEQFF. The CDR3 nucleotides read TGTGCCAGCAGCGCACCAACGGGACAGGGATTTCCCGGAGCGGGCGGTGGATCCTACAATGAGCAGTTCTTC. V and J are TRBV9 and TRBJ2-1; 9 positions match TRBD1. V shed 3 bases and J 1 base; nucleotides not matched to a gene: 29. Germline CDR1 SGDLS, CDR2 YYNGEE. The CDR3 is 24 amino acids.

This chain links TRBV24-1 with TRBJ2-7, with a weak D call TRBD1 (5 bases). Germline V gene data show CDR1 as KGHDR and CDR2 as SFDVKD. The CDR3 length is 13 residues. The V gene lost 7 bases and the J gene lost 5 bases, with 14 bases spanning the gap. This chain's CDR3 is CATRSRVVHEQYF. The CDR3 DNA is TGTGCCACCAGAAGCAGGGTTGTTCACGAGCAGTACTTC.

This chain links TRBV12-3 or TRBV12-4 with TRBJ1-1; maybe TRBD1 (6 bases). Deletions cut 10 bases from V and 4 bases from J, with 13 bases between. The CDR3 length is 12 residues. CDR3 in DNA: TGTGCCACCAGGACAGCCCCCACTGAAGCTTTCTTT. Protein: CATRTAPTEAFF.

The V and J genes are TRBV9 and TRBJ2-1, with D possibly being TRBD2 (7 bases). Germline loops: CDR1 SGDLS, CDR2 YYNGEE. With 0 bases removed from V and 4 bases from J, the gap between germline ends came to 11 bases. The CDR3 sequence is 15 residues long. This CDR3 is CASSVAGGRYNEQFF. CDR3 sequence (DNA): TGTGCCAGCAGCGTAGCGGGGGGCCGATACAATGAGCAGTTCTTC.

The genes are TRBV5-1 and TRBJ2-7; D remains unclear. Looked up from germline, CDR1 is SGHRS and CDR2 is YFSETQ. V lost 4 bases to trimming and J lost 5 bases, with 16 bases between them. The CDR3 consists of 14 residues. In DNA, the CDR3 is TGCGCCAGCAGCCCTATACCGGGTTCCGACGAGCAGTACTTC. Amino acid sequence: CASSPIPGSDEQYF. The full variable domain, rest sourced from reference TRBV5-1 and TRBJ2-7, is KAGVTQTPRYLIKTRGQQVTLSCSPISGHRSVSWYQQTPGQGLQFLFEYFSETQRNKGNFPGRFSGRQFSNSRSEMNVSTLELGDSALYLCASSPIPGSDEQYFGPGTRLTVT.

As DNA, the CDR3 is TGCAGTGCTGACTCGCTAGAGACCCAGTACTTC. It yields the protein CSADSLETQYF. V gene TRBV20-1 combines with J gene TRBJ2-5, with no clear D. The ends were cut back, 5 bases at V and 4 bases at J, with 8 bases in the middle. The CDR3 contains 11 residues. Germline CDR1 reads DFQATT; CDR2 reads SNEGSKA (reference sequence).

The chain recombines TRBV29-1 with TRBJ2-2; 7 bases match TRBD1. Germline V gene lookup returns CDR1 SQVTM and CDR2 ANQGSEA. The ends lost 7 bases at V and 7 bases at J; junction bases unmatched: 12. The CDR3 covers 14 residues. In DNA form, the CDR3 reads TGCAGCGCCCGGGGACAGTACGGGGACGGGGAGCTGTTTTTT. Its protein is CSARGQYGDGELFF.